The source of this T cell receptor (beta chain) is a study of shared clonotypes between healthy human individuals. Overall study context: Each donor's CD4 naive and CD4 memory cells filled three plates apiece, CD8 naive two, and CD8 memory one.

Replicate PCRs for sorted subsets used about 200 ng DNA; this equaled tens of thousands of T cell genomes. The repertoire was sequenced with immunoSEQ multiplex PCR; TCRdb's copy has only in-frame clones and lacks some. The top ten clones hold over 1.3% of a sample with over a million clones, about 75% of them seen once. The germline CDR1 and CDR2 sequences are LNHDA and SQIVND (reference sequence). V was pared by 5 bases and J by 9 bases, with 17 bases between. The CDR3 sequence is 13 residues long. Only Caucasian adults living in Nashville, Tennessee served as donors. The CD4+ fraction was divided into a CD45RA+ naive subset and a CD45RA-negative memory subset. The sample holds a few counts of this clone.

The sample consisted of memory CD4+ T cells sorted from blood. The subset is: CD45RA-negative fraction. The chain uses TRBV19 and TRBJ2-7; no reliable D call. This sequence originates from a man younger than 35 in good health. The CDR3 region has the DNA TGTGCCAGTAGTTCTCAAAGCTTAACGGGGCAGTACTTC. It is translated as CASSSQSLTGQYF.